Included here is one TCR beta chain sequence, with context. Its cognate antigen is unknown. Some clones are missing from TCRdb's copy, which holds only in-frame ones; the method was immunoSEQ multiplex PCR. The sample carries about 65,000 clones, roughly 81% recorded once. This sample stems from a study of a mutant IDH1 vaccine in newly diagnosed glioma. Study-wide context: Vaccination followed radiotherapy alone by 4-6 weeks, or accompanied temozolomide cycles.

Regarding time point: week 23, last vaccination. One vaccine dose held 300 ug of mutant IDH1 20-mer peptide and came with topical imiquimod. CDR1 and CDR2 (germline): SNHLY, FYNNEI. The CDR3 covers 16 residues. V lost 2 bases and J 8 bases, leaving 18 bases between the germline ends. The source is a man younger than 45 with glioma. The chain recombines TRBV2 with TRBJ1-4; TRBD1 is a possible D gene (5 bases). Material: PBMCs, obtained from a glioma patient whose treatment included an IDH1 peptide vaccine. CDR3 sequence (DNA): TGTGCCAGCAGTGAAAATATGGGGGAGGGAGGAGAAAAACTGTTTTTT. Protein: CASSENMGEGGEKLFF.